This T cell receptor beta chain stems from a study of CD8 T cells in ankylosing spondylitis. Looked up from germline, CDR1 is LGHNA and CDR2 is YNFKEQ. The CDR3 runs 16 residues. Trimming left V 4 bases short and J 1 base short, with 14 bases between. Points from the study as a whole: Significant enrichment of disease-linked clones was reported in matched ankylosing spondylitis synovial fluid. Ankylosing spondylitis blood appeared to carry a characteristic TCR beta motif of roughly 8 highly homologous variants.

Ten or more counts support this clonotype. Antigen specificity is unknown. TCRdb called the 5' RACE reads again in MiXCR, with one record for every CDR3 protein. Among fewer than 550,000 distinct CDR3 sequences listed, approximately 5.3% were seen once. The sequencing input was blood, either unsorted or a sorted T cell fraction (not recorded which). The chain has TRBV4-2 and TRBJ2-1; possibly TRBD1 for D (6 bases). This TCR was sampled from a male donor with ankylosing spondylitis. Here the CDR3 reads CASSLTPDRSYNEQFF. The CDR3 bases are TGTGCCAGCAGCCTGACCCCGGACAGATCCTACAATGAGCAGTTCTTC.